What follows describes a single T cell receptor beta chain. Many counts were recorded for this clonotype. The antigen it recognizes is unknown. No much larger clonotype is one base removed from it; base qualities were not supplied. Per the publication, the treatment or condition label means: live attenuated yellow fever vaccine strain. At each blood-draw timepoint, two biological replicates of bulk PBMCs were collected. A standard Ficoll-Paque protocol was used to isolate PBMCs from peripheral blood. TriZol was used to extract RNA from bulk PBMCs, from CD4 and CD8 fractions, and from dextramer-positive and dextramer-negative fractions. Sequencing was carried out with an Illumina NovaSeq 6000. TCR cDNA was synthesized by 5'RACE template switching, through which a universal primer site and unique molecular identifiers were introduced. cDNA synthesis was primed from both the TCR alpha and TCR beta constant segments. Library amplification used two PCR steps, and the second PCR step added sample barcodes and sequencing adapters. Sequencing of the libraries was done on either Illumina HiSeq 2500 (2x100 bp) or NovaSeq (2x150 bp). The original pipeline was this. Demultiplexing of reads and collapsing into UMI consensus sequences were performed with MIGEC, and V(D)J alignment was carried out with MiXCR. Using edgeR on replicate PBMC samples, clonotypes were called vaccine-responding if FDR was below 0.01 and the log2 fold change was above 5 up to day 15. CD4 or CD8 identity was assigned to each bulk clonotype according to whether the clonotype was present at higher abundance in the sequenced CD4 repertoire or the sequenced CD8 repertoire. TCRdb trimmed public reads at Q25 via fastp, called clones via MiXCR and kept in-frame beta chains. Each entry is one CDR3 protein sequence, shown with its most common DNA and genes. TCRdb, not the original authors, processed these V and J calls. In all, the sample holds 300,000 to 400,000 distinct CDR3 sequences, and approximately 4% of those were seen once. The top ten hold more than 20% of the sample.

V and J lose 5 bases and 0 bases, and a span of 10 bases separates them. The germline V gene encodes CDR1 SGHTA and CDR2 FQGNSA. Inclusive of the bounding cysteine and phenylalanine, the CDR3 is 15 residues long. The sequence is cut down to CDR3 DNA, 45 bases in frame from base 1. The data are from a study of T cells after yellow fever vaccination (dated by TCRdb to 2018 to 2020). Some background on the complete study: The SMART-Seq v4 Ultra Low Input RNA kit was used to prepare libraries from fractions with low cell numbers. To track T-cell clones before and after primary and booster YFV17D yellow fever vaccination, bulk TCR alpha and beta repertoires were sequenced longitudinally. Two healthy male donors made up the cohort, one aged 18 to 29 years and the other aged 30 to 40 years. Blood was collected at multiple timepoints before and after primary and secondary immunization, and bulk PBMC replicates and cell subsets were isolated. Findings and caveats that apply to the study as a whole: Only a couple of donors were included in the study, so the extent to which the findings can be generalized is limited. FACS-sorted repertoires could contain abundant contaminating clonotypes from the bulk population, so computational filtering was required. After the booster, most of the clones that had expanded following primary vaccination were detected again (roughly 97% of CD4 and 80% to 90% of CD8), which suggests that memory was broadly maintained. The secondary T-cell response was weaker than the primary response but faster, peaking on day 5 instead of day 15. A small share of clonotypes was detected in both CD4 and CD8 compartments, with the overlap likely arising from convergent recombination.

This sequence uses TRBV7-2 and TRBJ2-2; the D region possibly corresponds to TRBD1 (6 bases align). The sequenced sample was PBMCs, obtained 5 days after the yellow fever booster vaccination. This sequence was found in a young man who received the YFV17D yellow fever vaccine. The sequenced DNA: TGTGCCAGCAGCCCCAGGGGACCGAACACCGGGGAGCTGTTTTTT. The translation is CASSPRGPNTGELFF.